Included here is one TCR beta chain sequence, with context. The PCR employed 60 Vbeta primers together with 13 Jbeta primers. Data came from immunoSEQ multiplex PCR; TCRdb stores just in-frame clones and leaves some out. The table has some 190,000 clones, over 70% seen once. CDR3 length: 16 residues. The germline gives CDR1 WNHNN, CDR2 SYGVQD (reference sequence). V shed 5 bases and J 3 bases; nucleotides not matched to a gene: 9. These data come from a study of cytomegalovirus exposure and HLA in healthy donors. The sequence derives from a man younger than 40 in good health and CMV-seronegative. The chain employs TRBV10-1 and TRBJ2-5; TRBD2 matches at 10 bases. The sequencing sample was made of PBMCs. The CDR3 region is CASSTAGGPGEETQYF. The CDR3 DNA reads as TGCGCCAGCAGTACAGCGGGAGGGCCTGGGGAAGAGACCCAGTACTTC.